This T cell receptor beta chain was identified during a study of PD-1 blockade in classical Hodgkin lymphoma. Regarding the study as a whole: Lower baseline TCR diversity marked trial partial responders and progressors. Newly diagnosed patients were reported to start with lower TCR diversity than healthy donors. Diversity in CD4+ TCRs, unlike that measured in CD8+ TCRs, had risen significantly by C4D1. Prior therapy or disease activity may underlie the repertoire differences, whose causes remain undefined.

Data came from immunoSEQ multiplex PCR; TCRdb stores just in-frame clones and leaves some out. Seen here are about 28,000 clones, around 70% observed once, and the top ten hold roughly a quarter. V trimming: 4 bases; J trimming: 4 bases; junction bases outside the gene matches: 3. Germline CDR1 KGHSH, CDR2 LQKENI. CDR3 size: 14 residues. In this sample, this clone turned up once. As yet, its antigen is unknown. Exposure to brentuximab vedotin varied, and each patient had relapsed following autologous stem cell transplantation. V and J are TRBV18 and TRBJ2-5, with 10 positions matching TRBD2. Sequenced here: peripheral blood mononuclear cells (PBMCs), sampled before the second cycle of nivolumab. This sequence was found in a human donor with classical Hodgkin lymphoma. This chain's CDR3 is CASSRASGRETQYF. In DNA, the CDR3 is TGTGCCAGCTCACGGGCTAGCGGGAGAGAGACCCAGTACTTC.